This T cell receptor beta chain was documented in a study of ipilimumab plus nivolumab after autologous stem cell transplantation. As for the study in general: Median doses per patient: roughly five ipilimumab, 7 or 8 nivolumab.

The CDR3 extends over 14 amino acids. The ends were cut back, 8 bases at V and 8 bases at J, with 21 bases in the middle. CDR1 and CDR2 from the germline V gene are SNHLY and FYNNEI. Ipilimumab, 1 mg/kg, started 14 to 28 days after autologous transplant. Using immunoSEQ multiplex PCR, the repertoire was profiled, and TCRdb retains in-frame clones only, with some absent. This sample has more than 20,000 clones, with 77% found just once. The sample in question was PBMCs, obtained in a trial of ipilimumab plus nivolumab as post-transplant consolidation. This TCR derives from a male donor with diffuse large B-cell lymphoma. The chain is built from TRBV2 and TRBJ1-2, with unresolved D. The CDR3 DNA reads TGTGCCAGCGCCCGTGGTGGAGCCCTGGGGGGCTACACCTTC. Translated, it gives CASARGGALGGYTF.